One and the same sample provided the 24 T cell receptor beta chains below, sequenced in a study of T cells in Graves' hyperthyroidism and ophthalmopathy. Amplification of TCR beta CDR3 regions used RNA as the template. Primed by the HTBI set, a first-round RT-PCR was run on the TCR CDR3. TCRdb independently ran MiXCR on the multiplex PCR reads; one entry per CDR3 protein. The sample shows around 300,000 distinct CDR3 sequences, roughly 19% of them seen only once. Sequenced material: blood. These receptors originate from a man in his fifties or sixties with Graves' ophthalmopathy.

This clonotype was seen a few times. The chain joins TRBV29-1 to TRBJ1-1, with no clear D. From germline, CDR1 is SQVTM and CDR2 ANQGSEA. Trimming removed 2 bases at V and 0 bases at J, with 1 base between. The CDR3 runs to 11 residues. The CDR3 DNA sequence: TGCAGCGTTGAATTGAACACTGAAGCTTTCTTT. Amino acids: CSVELNTEAFF.

This chain connects TRBV28 to TRBJ2-6; perhaps TRBD2 as D (6 bases). The germline CDR1 and CDR2 sequences are MDHEN and SYDVKM. CDR3 length: 16 residues. With 7 bases removed from V and 4 bases from J, the gap between germline ends came to 17 bases. CDR3 protein: CASTDPGVGGANVLTF. The DNA for the CDR3 is TGTGCCAGCACCGACCCGGGAGTGGGCGGGGCCAACGTCCTGACTTTC.

This clonotype was seen ten or more times. This CDR3 reads CSASTSGRTDTQYF. As DNA, the CDR3 is TGCAGTGCTAGCACTAGCGGACGCACAGATACGCAGTATTTT. The rearrangement joins TRBV20-1 to TRBJ2-3; 8 positions agree with TRBD2. Germline CDR1 is DFQATT and CDR2 is SNEGSKA (reference sequence). With V trimmed by 3 bases and J by 1 base, 3 bases remained unmatched. CDR3 length equals 14 residues.

Ten or more counts support this clonotype. The chain employs TRBV10-3 and TRBJ1-1; the D is unclear. Trimming removed 4 bases at V and 10 bases at J, with 19 bases between. The CDR3 has 14 amino acids. Germline V CDR1 and CDR2: ENHRY, SYGVKD. CDR3 bases: TGTGCCATCAGTGGCCCTCGAGCCCCCGGCGGAGCTTTCTTT. Protein: CAISGPRAPGGAFF.

This clonotype appeared a few times. CDR3 sequence (DNA): TGCAGTGCCCTCCCCCTTAGGGGTCTAGGAGAGACCCAGTACTTC. It translates to CSALPLRGLGETQYF. The chain employs TRBV20-1 and TRBJ2-5; D perhaps matches TRBD1 (5 bases). V shed 6 bases and J shed 4 bases, with 21 bases lying between them. CDR1 is DFQATT, CDR2 SNEGSKA, per germline (reference sequence). The CDR3 extends over 15 amino acids.

This clonotype showed up many times. This rearrangement joins TRBV24-1 to TRBJ2-1; possible D gene TRBD1, 6 bases. The CDR3 is 15 residues long. CDR1 is KGHDR and CDR2 is SFDVKD in the germline V gene. Trimming removed 4 bases from V and 5 bases from J, with 14 bases in between. The CDR3 loop reads CATSDPGPGDNEQFF. The DNA for the CDR3 is TGTGCCACCAGTGACCCGGGACCAGGGGACAATGAGCAGTTCTTC.

This clonotype was recorded a few times. This chain connects TRBV9 to TRBJ1-5; D might be TRBD1 (6 bases). This CDR3 comprises 14 residues. Germline CDR1 SGDLS, CDR2 YYNGEE. With 1 base removed from V and 3 bases from J, the gap between germline ends came to 8 bases. Here the CDR3 reads CASSVQGFNQPQHF. CDR3 bases: TGTGCCAGCAGCGTACAGGGGTTCAATCAGCCCCAGCATTTT.

This clonotype was observed at least ten times. The chain links TRBV27 to TRBJ1-1, with 11 bases matching TRBD1. The junction had 15 bases not matched to a gene; V was cut back by 5 bases and J by 4 bases. This CDR3 spans 18 amino acids. Germline V gives CDR1 MNHEY, CDR2 SMNVEV (reference sequence). CDR3 protein: CASSALGTGGQGGTEAFF. The CDR3 nucleotides are TGTGCCAGCAGTGCCCTCGGGACAGGGGGACAAGGAGGCACTGAAGCTTTCTTT.

V usage is TRBV20-1 and J usage is TRBJ2-3, with D tentatively TRBD1 (5 bases). V lost 0 bases and J 1 base, leaving 17 bases between the germline ends. This CDR3 has 17 residues. The germline gives CDR1 DFQATT, CDR2 SNEGSKA (reference sequence). CDR3 sequence reads: CSARDYVGAPGTDTQYF. Here the CDR3 DNA reads TGCAGTGCTAGAGATTATGTAGGGGCCCCGGGCACAGATACGCAGTATTTT.

This clonotype was counted ten times or more. V usage is TRBV20-1 and J usage is TRBJ2-1, with 10 bases lining up with TRBD2. CDR3 length equals 15 residues. The junction had 5 bases not matched to a gene; V was cut back by 3 bases and J by 3 bases. Germline V gene sequence: CDR1 DFQATT, CDR2 SNEGSKA (reference sequence). The CDR3 nucleotides are TGCAGTGCTAGGGCTAGCGGGAGCGTCTACAATGAGCAGTTCTTC. Protein: CSARASGSVYNEQFF.

The chain uses TRBV29-1 and TRBJ2-2, with a weak D call TRBD2 (6 bases). V dropped 3 bases and J dropped 6 bases, with 11 bases sitting between them. Germline V CDR1 and CDR2: SQVTM, ANQGSEA. The CDR3 sequence is 13 residues long. CDR3: CSVDVPGAGELFF. The CDR3 DNA reads TGCAGCGTTGACGTCCCGGGAGCCGGGGAGCTGTTTTTT.

This clonotype was detected many times. The chain has TRBV5-1 and TRBJ1-5; D is undetermined. Germline assignment: CDR1 SGHRS and CDR2 YFSETQ. Trimming took off 7 bases at V and 0 bases at J, with 8 bases between the two ends. The CDR3 contains 13 residues. The CDR3 is CASRQNSNQPQHF. In DNA form, the CDR3 reads TGCGCCAGCCGCCAGAATAGCAATCAGCCCCAGCATTTT.

This chain connects TRBV14 to TRBJ2-3, with D uncertain. Germline CDR1 SGHDN, CDR2 FVKESK. Deletions cut 1 base from V and 1 base from J, with 9 bases between. This CDR3 has 15 residues. Here the CDR3 reads CASSQGTPRTDTQYF. The CDR3, as DNA: TGTGCCAGCAGCCAAGGCACCCCTCGCACAGATACGCAGTATTTT. Complete variable domain (other parts from reference TRBV14 and TRBJ2-3): EAGVTQFPSHSVIEKGQTVTLRCDPISGHDNLYWYRRVMGKEIKFLLHFVKESKQDESGMPNNRFLAERTGGTYSTLKVQPAELEDSGVYFCASSQGTPRTDTQYFGPGTRLTVL.

This clonotype was detected ten times or more. This chain uses TRBV12-3 or TRBV12-4 with TRBJ2-1; 9 nucleotides match TRBD1. This CDR3 is built from 14 residues. J lost 6 bases, V lost 5 bases, and 5 bases had no gene match. CDR3 protein: CASSIGQGFNEQFF. In DNA, the CDR3 is TGTGCCAGCAGTATCGGACAGGGGTTCAATGAGCAGTTCTTC.

On this clonotype itself: A much larger clone is a single base away; this may be a read error. The V call is TRBV11-3, the J call TRBJ2-3, with 9 bases fitting TRBD2. CDR1 SGHNT and CDR2 YENEEA come from the germline V gene. This CDR3 is built from 16 residues. V dropped 4 bases and J dropped 10; count of bases not matched to a gene: 15. The CDR3: CASSSRTSEGSASQYF. For the CDR3, the DNA is TGTGCCAGCAGCTCTCGGACTAGCGAGGGCTCGGCGTCGCAGTATTTT.

This clonotype has a count of ten or more. The chain carries TRBV27 and TRBJ2-7; 12 bases map to TRBD2. V lost 1 base, J lost 5 bases, and 15 bases stayed unmatched. The germline gives CDR1 MNHEY, CDR2 SMNVEV (reference sequence). CDR3 length: 19 amino acids. The CDR3 loop reads CASSLFATGLAGNRHEQYF. CDR3 DNA sequence: TGTGCCAGCAGTTTATTCGCCACGGGACTAGCGGGTAACCGACACGAGCAGTACTTC.

This clonotype was counted many times. CDR3 loop: CASSDTSGRQYEQYF. The DNA for the CDR3 is TGTGCCAGCAGTGACACTAGCGGGAGGCAGTACGAGCAGTACTTC. This chain uses TRBV28 with TRBJ2-7, with 12 bases identical to TRBD2. The CDR3 is 15 residues long. J was trimmed by 4 bases and V by 5 bases; bases with no gene match: 6. CDR1 is MDHEN, CDR2 SYDVKM, per germline.

This clonotype was recorded many times. This chain uses TRBV5-1 with TRBJ1-5; TRBD1 might be the D (6 bases). CDR1 is SGHRS and CDR2 is YFSETQ in the germline V gene. With 4 bases removed from V and 5 bases from J, the gap between germline ends came to 13 bases. This CDR3 is 14 amino acids long. The CDR3 sequence is CASSRDTGDQPQHF. CDR3 nucleotide sequence: TGCGCCAGCAGCCGGGACACGGGGGATCAGCCCCAGCATTTT.

This clonotype appeared a few times. The chain employs TRBV9 and TRBJ2-1, with TRBD2 matching over 8 bases. J gave up 7 bases and V 0 bases, and 9 bases lay outside the gene matches. This CDR3 comprises 16 residues. Germline CDR1 SGDLS, CDR2 YYNGEE. The CDR3 nucleotides are TGTGCCAGCAGCGTAGGAGGGACTAGAAGAATAAATGAGCAGTTCTTC. Protein sequence: CASSVGGTRRINEQFF.

Of note for this clonotype: This may arise from a read error, as a much more abundant clone is one base away. The rearrangement links TRBV6-1 to TRBJ2-3; no firm D call. The CDR3 length is 12 residues. Trimming took 6 bases from V and 2 from J, leaving 6 bases between them. Germline V CDR1 and CDR2: MNHNS, SASEGT. CDR3 protein: CASRANTDTQYF. The CDR3, as DNA: TGTGCCAGCAGGGCAAACACAGATACGCAGTATTTT.

This sequence joins TRBV10-2 and TRBJ2-2; weak D call: TRBD1 (5 bases). V shed 2 bases and J shed 1 base, with 11 bases lying between them. The length of the CDR3 is 16 residues. Germline-derived CDR1 and CDR2 are WSHSY and SAAADI. The DNA for the CDR3 is TGCGCCAGCAGTGAGAGTGCAGGGTGGAACACCGGGGAGCTGTTTTTT. Translating gives CASSESAGWNTGELFF.

This clonotype was picked up a small number of times. The V and J genes are TRBV19 and TRBJ1-1, with TRBD1 matching 11 bases. The V segment lost 3 bases and the J segment 4 bases; nucleotides outside the gene matches: 4. Germline V lookup: CDR1 LNHDA, CDR2 SQIVND (reference sequence). CDR3 length: 15 residues. DNA for the CDR3: TGTGCCAGTAGTATCCCGGGACAGGGGGGCACTGAAGCTTTCTTT. Translating gives CASSIPGQGGTEAFF.

This clonotype was counted ten times or more. The J gene is TRBJ2-1, the V gene TRBV27, with 9 nucleotides matching TRBD2. Germline CDR1 and CDR2: MNHEY and SMNVEV (reference sequence). After removal of 5 bases from V and 4 bases from J, the junction contained 6 bases not matched to a gene. This CDR3 has 15 amino acids. Here the CDR3 reads CASSPTSGQYNEQFF. The DNA of the CDR3 is TGTGCCAGCAGTCCGACTAGCGGCCAATACAATGAGCAGTTCTTC.

The gene calls are TRBV20-1 and TRBJ2-2; 9 nucleotides line up with TRBD2. V shed 2 bases and J 5 bases; nucleotides not matched to a gene: 9. Germline values: CDR1 DFQATT, CDR2 SNEGSKA (reference sequence). CDR3 length: 16 residues. The CDR3 DNA sequence: TGCAGTGCTAGACCCTCGGGCGGGAGGGATACCGGGGAGCTGTTTTTT. This translates into CSARPSGGRDTGELFF.